The 7 T cell receptor beta chains in this list originate from one sample, sequenced in a study of shared clonotypes between healthy human individuals. Data came from immunoSEQ multiplex PCR; TCRdb stores just in-frame clones and leaves some out. The profile covers some 1 million clones, with roughly 70% appearing a single time and approximately 1.5% taken by the ten largest. Sequencing was done on a sample of memory CD4+ T cells sorted from blood. Subset specified: CD45RA-negative fraction. These receptors were collected from a man younger than 35 in good health.

The chain recombines TRBV11-3 with TRBJ1-6; D call uncertain. The CDR3 is 13 amino acids. Trimming left V 0 bases short and J 7 bases short, with 4 bases between. Germline V gene lookup returns CDR1 SGHNT and CDR2 YENEEA. The CDR3 nucleotides read TGTGCCAGCAGCTTAGACGGGAATTCACCCCTCCACTTT. This sequence encodes CASSLDGNSPLHF. Filled out from reference TRBV11-3 and TRBJ1-6, the complete variable domain reads EAGVVQSPRYKIIEKKQPVAFWCNPISGHNTLYWYLQNLGQGPELLIRYENEEAVDDSQLPKDRFSAERLKGVDSTLKIQPAELGDSAVYLCASSLDGNSPLHFGNGTRLTVT.

V gene TRBV18 combines with J gene TRBJ2-1; 9 nucleotides align to TRBD2. Per germline, CDR1 KGHSH and CDR2 LQKENI. CDR3 length: 17 residues. Losses at the gene ends were 6 bases for V and 0 bases for J; bases not matched to a gene: 9. The CDR3 reads CASSLASGTFSYNEQFF. CDR3 sequence (DNA): TGTGCCAGCTCCCTAGCTAGCGGGACTTTCTCCTACAATGAGCAGTTCTTC.

As for this clone: The same CDR3 can be traced to other DNA sequences in this sample. The chain carries TRBV6-5 and TRBJ1-2; 7 nucleotides agree with TRBD1. This CDR3 has 13 residues. Germline V lookup: CDR1 MNHEY, CDR2 SVGAGI. J gave up 5 bases and V 6 bases, and 6 bases lay outside the gene matches. In DNA form, the CDR3 reads TGTGCCAGCAGCCCAGACAGGGTTTATGGCTACACCTTC. This encodes CASSPDRVYGYTF.

The rearrangement joins TRBV6-1 to TRBJ1-5, with no clear D. Per germline, CDR1 MNHNS and CDR2 SASEGT. The ends were cut back, 7 bases at V and 10 bases at J, with 20 bases in the middle. The CDR3 length is 14 residues. The CDR3 coding sequence is TGTGCCAGCATACGAGACGGTACGGTTAAACCCCAGCATTTT. Its protein product is CASIRDGTVKPQHF.

V gene TRBV30 combines with J gene TRBJ1-1; perhaps TRBD1 as D (5 bases). The CDR3 contains 11 residues. V was shortened by 4 bases and J by 11 bases, with 14 bases between the two germline ends. Per germline, CDR1 GTSNPN and CDR2 SVGIG (reference sequence). This chain's CDR3 is CAWTRSRDAFF. CDR3 sequence (DNA): TGTGCCTGGACAAGAAGCAGGGATGCTTTCTTT.

The chain joins TRBV12-5 to TRBJ2-1; TRBD1 matches 8 bases. CDR1 and CDR2 (germline): LGHNT, FRNRAP. The CDR3 is 16 amino acids. J was trimmed by 5 bases and V by 0 bases; bases with no gene match: 6. CDR3 sequence (DNA): TGTGCTAGTGGTTTGGTACTGGGACAGGACCACAATGAGCAGTTCTTC. It encodes CASGLVLGQDHNEQFF.

The chain couples TRBV2 to TRBJ2-3; 8 bases map to TRBD2. Trimming took 4 bases from V and 1 from J; bases not matched to a gene: 4. Germline CDR1 is SNHLY and CDR2 is FYNNEI. The CDR3 loop spans 15 amino acids. CDR3 sequence: CASSGGTRRTDTQYF. The DNA for the CDR3 is TGTGCCAGCAGTGGGGGGACTAGACGCACAGATACGCAGTATTTT.